The 20 T cell receptor beta chains listed next were all sequenced from one sample in a study of early T cells in non-severe SARS-CoV-2 infection. From the 5' RACE reads, TCRdb called clonotypes with MiXCR, one entry per CDR3 protein. The sample has 90,000 to 120,000 distinct CDR3 sequences, 11% seen once. The sample consisted of whole blood. Receptors originate from an adult who was a healthcare worker with PCR-confirmed SARS-CoV-2 infection or an uninfected control (not recorded which).

Ten or more counts support this clonotype. The V call is TRBV2, the J call TRBJ2-2; 8 bases are shared with TRBD2. Germline CDR1 and CDR2: SNHLY and FYNNEI. The CDR3 totals 15 residues. The V gene end was trimmed by 8 bases and the J gene end by 4 bases; junction bases not matched to a gene: 9. The chain's CDR3 is CASGETSASTGELFF. CDR3 bases: TGTGCCAGCGGGGAGACTAGCGCCAGCACCGGGGAGCTGTTTTTT.

The gene calls are TRBV12-2 and TRBJ1-3; the table's D call, TRBD1, has no DNA check behind it. TRBV12-2 is an annotated pseudogene. The CDR3 sequence is 16 residues long. The CDR3: CASRLALRGLGNTIYF. The CDR3, as DNA: TGTGCAAGTCGCTTAGCGCTCCGGGGGCTAGGAAACACCATATATTTT.

This clonotype has more than one count but fewer than ten. The chain employs TRBV6-2 or TRBV6-3 and TRBJ2-5, with 7 bases matching TRBD1. Per germline, CDR1 MNHEY and CDR2 SVGEGT. This CDR3 region has 15 residues. V lost 5 bases to trimming and J lost 5 bases; unmatched junction nucleotides: 11. The CDR3 DNA sequence: TGTGCCAGCAGTCCCGGGACAGAGGCGTACGAGACCCAGTACTTC. Amino acid sequence: CASSPGTEAYETQYF.

This clonotype appeared many times. The CDR3 spells CASSFTSGAGAYEQYF. CDR3 coding DNA: TGTGCCAGCAGCTTCACCTCAGGCGCGGGTGCCTACGAGCAGTACTTC. The chain links TRBV7-9 to TRBJ2-7, with D tentatively TRBD2 (5 bases). The CDR3 totals 16 residues. Trimming cost V 3 bases and J 2 bases, with 17 bases left between them. From germline, CDR1 is SEHNR and CDR2 FQNEAQ (reference sequence).

This clonotype was seen repeatedly, ten times or more. The gene calls are TRBV7-9 and TRBJ2-3; 9 bases fit TRBD1. The CDR3 has 14 residues. The V gene's germline CDR1 is SEHNR and CDR2 FQNEAQ (reference sequence). V lost 3 bases and J lost 5; bases outside the gene matches: 3. CDR3 protein: CASSFLDRGDTQYF. The CDR3 region has the DNA TGTGCCAGCAGCTTCCTGGACAGGGGAGATACGCAGTATTTT.

The CDR3 region has the DNA TGCAGTGCTGACGGGTCGGTACCCACAGATACGCAGTATTTT. Encoded protein: CSADGSVPTDTQYF. The chain employs TRBV20-1 and TRBJ2-3; D uncertain. V lost 5 bases to trimming and J lost 2 bases, with 14 bases between them. Per germline, CDR1 DFQATT and CDR2 SNEGSKA (reference sequence). The CDR3 spans 14 residues.

This clonotype was picked up a small number of times. The CDR3 reads CASSWDIQETQYF. DNA of the CDR3: TGCGCCAGCAGCTGGGACATCCAAGAGACCCAGTACTTC. The chain carries TRBV5-1 and TRBJ2-5, with D maybe TRBD1 (6 bases). There are 13 residues in the CDR3. V lost 3 bases and J 1 base, leaving 7 bases between the germline ends. Germline V gene sequence: CDR1 SGHRS, CDR2 YFSETQ.

In its sample, this clonotype was seen many times. The chain couples TRBV2 to TRBJ2-1; maybe TRBD1 (5 bases). Trimming stripped 3 bases from V and 8 bases from J, with 11 bases between. This CDR3 spans 13 amino acids. Germline assignment: CDR1 SNHLY and CDR2 FYNNEI. The CDR3 spells CASSDRVEDEQFF. CDR3 in DNA: TGTGCCAGCAGTGACAGGGTCGAGGATGAGCAGTTCTTC.

This clonotype has at least ten counts. The rearrangement joins TRBV30 to TRBJ2-1; perhaps TRBD2 as D (7 bases). This CDR3 has 12 amino acids. V was clipped by 2 bases and J by 12 bases, with 14 bases between them. Germline-derived CDR1 and CDR2 are GTSNPN and SVGIG (reference sequence). DNA for the CDR3: TGTGCCTGGAGTCGGGGGGCCCAAGTGCAGTTCTTC. Translated: CAWSRGAQVQFF.

The CDR3 loop is CASDTTTGRATEAFF. DNA for the CDR3: TGTGCCAGCGACACCACGACGGGAAGAGCGACTGAAGCTTTCTTT. The chain employs TRBV7-9 and TRBJ1-1; D ambiguous. V lost 8 bases, J lost 5 bases, and 21 bases lay in between. This CDR3 region has 15 residues. Germline CDR1 SEHNR, CDR2 FQNEAQ (reference sequence).

This clonotype was observed many times. The chain joins TRBV2 to TRBJ1-5; D call uncertain. From germline, CDR1 is SNHLY and CDR2 FYNNEI. This CDR3 is built from 13 residues. Trimming stripped 4 bases from V and 7 bases from J, with 11 bases between. CDR3 region: CASSAGGIQPQHF. CDR3 nucleotides: TGTGCCAGCAGTGCTGGAGGGATCCAGCCCCAGCATTTT.

This clonotype was picked up a small number of times. V gene TRBV7-8 combines with J gene TRBJ2-6, with TRBD1 as a possible D gene (5 bases). CDR1 and CDR2 (germline): SGHVS, FQNEAQ. Trimming took 2 bases from V and 2 from J, leaving 7 bases between them. The CDR3 contains 15 residues. This chain's CDR3 is CASSLIRAGANVLTF. For the CDR3, the DNA is TGTGCCAGCAGCTTAATCAGGGCTGGGGCCAACGTCCTGACTTTC.

This clonotype was counted a few times. The chain employs TRBV28 and TRBJ1-1; no definite D call. CDR1 and CDR2 from the germline V gene are MDHEN and SYDVKM. Trimming took 1 base from V and 7 from J, leaving 4 bases between them. The CDR3 is 11 amino acids. Written as DNA, the CDR3 is TGTGCCAGCAGTTTATATCTTGAAGCTTTCTTT. Translating gives CASSLYLEAFF.

This clonotype was found a few times. V is TRBV18 and J is TRBJ2-6, with D tentatively TRBD1 or TRBD2 (5 bases each). Germline CDR1 reads KGHSH; CDR2 reads LQKENI. This CDR3 is 15 amino acids long. V lost 3 bases to trimming and J lost 8 bases, with 14 bases between them. CDR3 amino acids: CASSPGWDAPNVLTF. As DNA, the CDR3 is TGTGCCAGCTCACCGGGATGGGACGCCCCCAACGTCCTGACTTTC.

The rearrangement links TRBV20-1 to TRBJ1-2; the D is unclear. The V and J ends lost 5 bases and 8 bases respectively, with 18 bases between them. The CDR3 extends over 13 amino acids. Germline V lookup: CDR1 DFQATT, CDR2 SNEGSKA (reference sequence). The CDR3 DNA reads TGCAGTGCTGCCGGACGGGCCCACGTAGGCTACACCTTC. Translated: CSAAGRAHVGYTF.

This chain joins TRBV5-1 and TRBJ2-1, with D possibly TRBD1 on 6 matching bases. Germline V CDR1 and CDR2: SGHRS, YFSETQ. This CDR3 spans 14 amino acids. The V end lost 2 bases, the J end lost 0 bases, and 6 bases lay between the germline ends. CDR3 sequence reads: CASSLQGSYNEQFF. The CDR3 nucleotides are TGCGCCAGCAGCTTACAGGGCTCCTACAATGAGCAGTTCTTC. The whole variable domain, filled in from reference TRBV5-1 and TRBJ2-1, reads KAGVTQTPRYLIKTRGQQVTLSCSPISGHRSVSWYQQTPGQGLQFLFEYFSETQRNKGNFPGRFSGRQFSNSRSEMNVSTLELGDSALYLCASSLQGSYNEQFFGPGTRLTVL.

This clonotype was seen repeatedly, ten times or more. The chain couples TRBV12-3 or TRBV12-4 to TRBJ1-1; tentative D call: TRBD1 (6 bases). The V gene lost 9 bases and the J gene lost 2 bases, with 13 bases spanning the gap. The CDR3 spans 13 residues. Here the CDR3 reads CASTGQLNTEAFF. The CDR3 nucleotides read TGTGCCAGTACAGGACAGTTAAACACTGAAGCTTTCTTT.

The chain combines TRBV10-3 with TRBJ2-1, with D perhaps matching TRBD2 (6 bases). Trimming removed 10 bases from V and 7 bases from J, with 14 bases in between. The CDR3 sequence is 12 residues long. Germline CDR1 and CDR2: ENHRY and SYGVKD. CDR3 residues: CATMDYGNEQFF. CDR3 coding DNA: TGTGCCACCATGGACTACGGTAATGAGCAGTTCTTC.

This clonotype is a singleton in its sample. The chain is built from TRBV12-3 or TRBV12-4 and TRBJ1-1, with D unclear. CDR3 length: 15 residues. V was cut by 7 bases and J by 4 bases, with 19 bases left in between. The CDR3 reads CASNSLPRGFTEAFF. CDR3 nucleotides: TGTGCCAGCAATTCTTTACCCAGAGGATTCACTGAAGCTTTCTTT.

Many counts were recorded for this clonotype. This chain links TRBV9 with TRBJ2-5, with a weak D call TRBD1 (5 bases). Trimming left V 0 bases short and J 2 bases short, with 5 bases between. The germline gives CDR1 SGDLS, CDR2 YYNGEE. This CDR3 region has 13 residues. CDR3 nucleotides: TGTGCCAGCAGCGTAGGGACACAAGAGACCCAGTACTTC. Translating it yields CASSVGTQETQYF.